This T cell receptor (beta chain) was found in a study of T cell responses to AZD1222 COVID-19 vaccine. The protocol was immunoSEQ multiplex PCR, while the TCRdb copy is restricted to in-frame clones and leaves out a portion. Of about 120,000 clones listed, 91% were seen once; the top ten hold almost 5.5%. This TCR was recovered from an adult in good health. Sequencing used peripheral blood, obtained on day 0 of AZD1222 vaccination.

The CDR3 sequence is CASSPLGGAGGSTDTQYF. As DNA, the CDR3 is TGTGCCAGCAGCCCCCTTGGAGGGGCAGGGGGTAGCACAGATACGCAGTATTTT. This chain links TRBV7-3 with TRBJ2-3; possibly TRBD1 for D (7 bases). The CDR3 contains 18 residues. Germline CDR1 is SGHTA and CDR2 is FQGTGA. The ends were cut back, 5 bases at V and 0 bases at J, with 21 bases in the middle. Supplemented by reference TRBV7-3 and TRBJ2-3, the full variable domain reads GAGVSQTPSNKVTEKGKYVELRCDPISGHTALYWYRQSLGQGPEFLIYFQGTGAADDSGLPNDRFFAVRPEGSVSTLKIQRTERGDSAVYLCASSPLGGAGGSTDTQYFGPGTRLTVL.